These T cell receptor beta chains were read from a single sample in a study of beta chain features in type 1 diabetes. Generated by immunoSEQ multiplex PCR, the TCRdb table keeps only in-frame clones and is missing some. The table has about 360,000 clones, roughly 13% seen once. Material: naive CD4+ T cells from blood. These receptors were obtained from a man younger than 35 in good health. Each CDR3 is given without its conserved first and last residue. Part of the rows lack a size; the others show once, few, many or a class for expanded clones.

cdr3_length: 15
v_call: TRBV4-1
j_call: TRBJ2-1
clone_size: few
cdr3_aa: ASSQGAFRGPYNEQF

cdr3_length: 10
v_call: TRBV2
j_call: TRBJ2-7
clone_size: .
cdr3_aa: ASQGQDYEQY

cdr3_length: 11
v_call: TRBV27
j_call: TRBJ2-1
clone_size: few
cdr3_aa: ASSFRDRGWQF

cdr3_length: 18
v_call: TRBV18
j_call: TRBJ2-1
clone_size: .
cdr3_aa: ASSYRTGLAGDSSYNEQF

cdr3_length: 15
v_call: TRBV18
j_call: TRBJ1-3
clone_size: few
cdr3_aa: ASSPSTPVRSGNTIY

cdr3_length: 13
v_call: TRBV9
j_call: TRBJ2-2
clone_size: few
cdr3_aa: ASSQGSGRTGELF

cdr3_length: 12
v_call: TRBV7-9
j_call: TRBJ2-5
clone_size: .
cdr3_aa: ASSGRQGAGEQY

cdr3_length: 11
v_call: TRBV6-5
j_call: TRBJ1-1
clone_size: once
cdr3_aa: ASSYSESAEAF

cdr3_length: 12
v_call: TRBV6-6
j_call: TRBJ1-2
clone_size: few
cdr3_aa: ASSVRQGDYGYT

cdr3_length: 15
v_call: TRBV29-1
j_call: TRBJ2-6
clone_size: few
cdr3_aa: SVVLGARTSGANVLT

cdr3_length: 13
v_call: TRBV7-2
j_call: TRBJ2-7
clone_size: few
cdr3_aa: ASSLNGGRVYEQY

cdr3_length: 14
v_call: TRBV28
j_call: TRBJ2-5
clone_size: .
cdr3_aa: ASSTPGQGARETQY

cdr3_length: 13
v_call: TRBV7-3
j_call: TRBJ2-1
clone_size: .
cdr3_aa: ASSPSGQAYNEQF

cdr3_length: 11
v_call: TRBV5-1
j_call: TRBJ1-2
clone_size: .
cdr3_aa: ASSPGGDYGYT

cdr3_length: 11
v_call: TRBV19
j_call: TRBJ1-1
clone_size: .
cdr3_aa: ASSRQGNTEAF

cdr3_length: 11
v_call: TRBV9
j_call: TRBJ2-7
clone_size: few
cdr3_aa: ASSPGGAYEQY

cdr3_length: 12
v_call: TRBV29-1
j_call: TRBJ2-7
clone_size: .
cdr3_aa: SVARGVPSYEQY

cdr3_length: 11
v_call: TRBV5-4
j_call: TRBJ2-7
clone_size: .
cdr3_aa: ASSLGGGYEQY

cdr3_length: 13
v_call: TRBV7-2
j_call: TRBJ2-1
clone_size: few
cdr3_aa: ASSQGGGLVNEQF

cdr3_length: 11
v_call: TRBV7-2
j_call: TRBJ2-1
clone_size: .
cdr3_aa: ASSPSSYNEQF

cdr3_length: 13
v_call: TRBV5-1
j_call: TRBJ2-4
clone_size: .
cdr3_aa: ASSLASRSGRVQY

cdr3_length: 13
v_call: TRBV6-4
j_call: TRBJ2-6
clone_size: few
cdr3_aa: ASSDGGYGANVLT

cdr3_length: 11
v_call: TRBV6-5
j_call: TRBJ2-7
clone_size: .
cdr3_aa: ASGPGTADEQY

cdr3_length: 13
v_call: TRBV5-6
j_call: TRBJ2-7
clone_size: few
cdr3_aa: ASSLEGPAANEQY

cdr3_length: 13
v_call: TRBV5-4
j_call: TRBJ1-3
clone_size: few
cdr3_aa: ASSFFGEVGNTIY

cdr3_length: 13
v_call: TRBV9
j_call: TRBJ2-7
clone_size: few
cdr3_aa: ASSVAGGRLVEQY

cdr3_length: 12
v_call: TRBV30
j_call: TRBJ1-2
clone_size: .
cdr3_aa: AWSVRSWRSGYT

cdr3_length: 12
v_call: TRBV2
j_call: TRBJ1-5
clone_size: few
cdr3_aa: ASSEDRGDQPQH

cdr3_length: 14
v_call: TRBV19
j_call: TRBJ2-7
clone_size: .
cdr3_aa: ASSSSWTSGTYEQY

cdr3_length: 9
v_call: TRBV20-1
j_call: TRBJ2-1
clone_size: .
cdr3_aa: SAVRWHEQF

cdr3_length: 13
v_call: TRBV7-3
j_call: TRBJ2-2
clone_size: .
cdr3_aa: ASSREAGHTGELF

cdr3_length: 14
v_call: TRBV15
j_call: TRBJ1-2
clone_size: .
cdr3_aa: ATSRDQEGSFAGYT

cdr3_length: 15
v_call: TRBV7-3
j_call: TRBJ2-2
clone_size: few
cdr3_aa: ASSPGYRSGNTGELF

cdr3_length: 12
v_call: TRBV5-1
j_call: TRBJ2-5
clone_size: .
cdr3_aa: ASRISGLRETQY

cdr3_length: 12
v_call: TRBV7-2
j_call: TRBJ1-3
clone_size: .
cdr3_aa: ASGTGYSGNTIY

cdr3_length: 10
v_call: TRBV18
j_call: TRBJ2-7
clone_size: few
cdr3_aa: ASSRSSYEQY

cdr3_length: 12
v_call: TRBV14
j_call: TRBJ1-1
clone_size: .
cdr3_aa: ASSQVARGTEAF

cdr3_length: 13
v_call: TRBV4-2
j_call: TRBJ2-3
clone_size: .
cdr3_aa: ASSLRTSGTDTQY

cdr3_length: 13
v_call: TRBV7-2
j_call: TRBJ1-5
clone_size: few
cdr3_aa: ASSSTTGSNQPQH

cdr3_length: 14
v_call: TRBV5-1
j_call: TRBJ2-2
clone_size: .
cdr3_aa: ASSFGGRGNTGELF

cdr3_length: 13
v_call: TRBV7-2
j_call: TRBJ1-6
clone_size: .
cdr3_aa: ASSIVGPPNSPLH

cdr3_length: 14
v_call: TRBV4-3
j_call: TRBJ2-3
clone_size: few
cdr3_aa: ASSQDGGVSTDTQY

cdr3_length: 14
v_call: TRBV19
j_call: TRBJ1-5
clone_size: .
cdr3_aa: ASSIGGTGGNQPQH